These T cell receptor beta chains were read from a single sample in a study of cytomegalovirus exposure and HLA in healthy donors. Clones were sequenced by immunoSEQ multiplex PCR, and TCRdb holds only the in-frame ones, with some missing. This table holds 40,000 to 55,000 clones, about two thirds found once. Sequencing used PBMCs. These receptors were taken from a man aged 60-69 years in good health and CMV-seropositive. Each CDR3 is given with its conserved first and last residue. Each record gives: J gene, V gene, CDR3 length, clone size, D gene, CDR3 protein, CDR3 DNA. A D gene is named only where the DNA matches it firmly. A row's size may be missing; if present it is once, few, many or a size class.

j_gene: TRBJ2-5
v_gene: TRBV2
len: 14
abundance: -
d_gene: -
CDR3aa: CASSVWGDQETQYF
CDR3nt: TGTGCCAGCAGTGTATGGGGGGACCAAGAGACCCAGTACTTC

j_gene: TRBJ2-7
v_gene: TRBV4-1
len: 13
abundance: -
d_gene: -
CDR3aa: CASSHPSGSEQYF
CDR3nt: TGCGCCAGCAGCCACCCATCGGGGAGCGAGCAGTACTTC

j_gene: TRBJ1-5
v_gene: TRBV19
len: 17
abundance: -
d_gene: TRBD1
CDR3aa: CASSKGAGGAGNQPQHF
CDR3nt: TGTGCCAGTAGTAAAGGTGCAGGGGGCGCGGGCAATCAGCCCCAGCATTTT

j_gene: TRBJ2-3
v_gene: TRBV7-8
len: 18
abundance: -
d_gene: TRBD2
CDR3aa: CASSSLLLADRSTDTQYF
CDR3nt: TGTGCCAGCAGCTCGCTTCTACTAGCGGACCGTAGCACAGATACGCAGTATTTT

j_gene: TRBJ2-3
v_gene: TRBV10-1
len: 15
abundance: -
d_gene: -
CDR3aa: CASSQDSPSTDTQYF
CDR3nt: TGCGCCAGCAGTCAGGACTCTCCCAGCACAGATACGCAGTATTTT

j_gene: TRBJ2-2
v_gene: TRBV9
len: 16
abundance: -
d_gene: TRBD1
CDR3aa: CASSAPGTGLAGELFF
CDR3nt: TGTGCCAGCAGCGCCCCCGGGACAGGGCTGGCCGGGGAGCTGTTTTTT

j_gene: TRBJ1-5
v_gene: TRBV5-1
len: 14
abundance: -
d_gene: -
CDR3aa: CASSLDGSNQPQHF
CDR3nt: TGCGCCAGCAGCCTGGACGGGAGCAATCAGCCCCAGCATTTT

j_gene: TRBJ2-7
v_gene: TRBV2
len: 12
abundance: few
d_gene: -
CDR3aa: CASSRTGYEQYF
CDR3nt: TGTGCCAGTTCGAGGACTGGGTACGAGCAGTACTTC

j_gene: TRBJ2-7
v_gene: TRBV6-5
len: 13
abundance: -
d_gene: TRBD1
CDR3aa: CASSYSGQPKKYF
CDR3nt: TGTGCCAGCAGTTACTCGGGACAGCCTAAGAAGTACTTC

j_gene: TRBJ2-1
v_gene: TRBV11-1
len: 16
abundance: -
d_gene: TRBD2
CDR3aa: CASSSRLALSYNEQFF
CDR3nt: TGTGCCAGCAGCTCCCGACTAGCTCTCTCCTACAATGAGCAGTTCTTC

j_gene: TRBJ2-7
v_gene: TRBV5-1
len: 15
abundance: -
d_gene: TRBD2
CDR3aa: CASSLPGAGGYEQYF
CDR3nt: TGCGCCAGCAGCTTGCCGGGTGCGGGAGGCTACGAGCAGTACTTC

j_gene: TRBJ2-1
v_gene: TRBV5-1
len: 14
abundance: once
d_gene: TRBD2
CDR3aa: CASSLRGDGNEQFF
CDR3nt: TGCGCCAGCAGCCTACGGGGGGACGGCAATGAGCAGTTCTTC

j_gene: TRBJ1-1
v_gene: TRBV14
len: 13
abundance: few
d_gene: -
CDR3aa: CASSRGRYTEAFF
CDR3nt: TGTGCCAGCAGCCGCGGAAGGTACACTGAAGCTTTCTTT

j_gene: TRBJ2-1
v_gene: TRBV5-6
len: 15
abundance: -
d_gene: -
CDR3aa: CASSPTPNSYNEQFF
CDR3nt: TGTGCCAGCAGCCCGACTCCCAATTCCTACAATGAGCAGTTCTTC

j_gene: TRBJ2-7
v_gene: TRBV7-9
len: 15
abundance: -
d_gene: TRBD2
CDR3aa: CASSSGTSGPPRQYF
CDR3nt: TGTGCCAGCAGCTCAGGGACTAGCGGGCCCCCCAGGCAGTACTTC

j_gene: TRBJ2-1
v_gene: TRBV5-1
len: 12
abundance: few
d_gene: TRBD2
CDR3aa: CASSLEGTSKFF
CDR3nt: TGCGCCAGCAGCTTGGAGGGGACTAGTAAGTTCTTC

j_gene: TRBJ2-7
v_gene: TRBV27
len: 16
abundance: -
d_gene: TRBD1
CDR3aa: CASSSGRAGGTREQYF
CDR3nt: TGTGCCAGCAGTTCCGGCCGGGCAGGGGGCACTAGGGAGCAGTACTTC

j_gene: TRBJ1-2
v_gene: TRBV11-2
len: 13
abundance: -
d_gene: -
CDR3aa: CASSSTGDYGYTF
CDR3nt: TGTGCCAGCAGCTCCACAGGAGACTATGGCTACACCTTC

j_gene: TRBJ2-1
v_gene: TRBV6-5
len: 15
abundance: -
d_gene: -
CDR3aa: CASNSRMTSHNEQFF
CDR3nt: TGTGCCAGCAATTCTCGCATGACAAGTCACAATGAGCAGTTCTTC

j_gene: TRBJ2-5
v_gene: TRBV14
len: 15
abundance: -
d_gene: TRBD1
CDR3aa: CASSQVVTGQETQYF
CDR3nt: TGTGCCAGCAGCCAAGTCGTGACAGGGCAAGAGACCCAGTACTTC

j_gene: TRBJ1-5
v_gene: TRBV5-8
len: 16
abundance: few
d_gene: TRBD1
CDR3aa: CASSLVWTGGNQPQHF
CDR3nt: TGTGCCAGCAGCTTGGTTTGGACAGGGGGCAATCAGCCCCAGCATTTT

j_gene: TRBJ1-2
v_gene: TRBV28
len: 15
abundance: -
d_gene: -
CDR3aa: CASSSPRRAHYGYTF
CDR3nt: TGTGCCAGCAGTTCTCCCCGGAGGGCCCACTATGGCTACACCTTC

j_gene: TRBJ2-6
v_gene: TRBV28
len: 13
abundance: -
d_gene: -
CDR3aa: CASTPFGANVLTF
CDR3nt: TGTGCCAGCACCCCTTTTGGGGCCAACGTCCTGACTTTC

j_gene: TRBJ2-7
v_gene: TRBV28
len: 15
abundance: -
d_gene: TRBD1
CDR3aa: CASSLYLGQSYEQYF
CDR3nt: TGTGCCAGCAGTTTATACCTGGGACAGTCCTACGAGCAGTACTTC

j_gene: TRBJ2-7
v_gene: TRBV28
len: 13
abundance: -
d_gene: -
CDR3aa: CASRTRDTYEQYF
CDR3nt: TGTGCCAGCAGGACCCGGGACACCTACGAGCAGTACTTC

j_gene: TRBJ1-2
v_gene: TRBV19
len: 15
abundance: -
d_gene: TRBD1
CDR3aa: CASSPSTGTVYGYTF
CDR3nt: TGTGCCAGTAGTCCCTCAACCGGGACAGTCTATGGCTACACCTTC

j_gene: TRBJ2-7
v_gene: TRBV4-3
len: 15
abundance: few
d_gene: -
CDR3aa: CASSQEVLSSYEQYF
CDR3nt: TGCGCCAGCAGCCAAGAGGTCTTGAGCTCCTACGAGCAGTACTTC

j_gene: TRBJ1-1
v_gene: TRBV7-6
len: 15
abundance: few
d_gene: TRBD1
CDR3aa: CASSPGQSLNTEAFF
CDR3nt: TGTGCCAGCAGCCCGGGACAGTCCCTGAACACTGAAGCTTTCTTT

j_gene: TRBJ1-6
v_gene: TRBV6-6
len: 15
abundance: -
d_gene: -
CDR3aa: CASSYGQMPDSPLHF
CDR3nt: TGTGCCAGCAGTTACGGACAGATGCCCGATTCACCCCTCCACTTT

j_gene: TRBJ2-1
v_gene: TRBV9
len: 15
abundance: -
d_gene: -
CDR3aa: CASSVGGDPYNEQFF
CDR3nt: TGTGCCAGCAGCGTAGGGGGGGATCCCTACAATGAGCAGTTCTTC

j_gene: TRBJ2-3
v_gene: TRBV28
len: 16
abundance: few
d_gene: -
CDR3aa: CASKIGASGPSDTQYF
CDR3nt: TGTGCCAGCAAAATAGGGGCTAGTGGGCCGTCAGATACGCAGTATTTT

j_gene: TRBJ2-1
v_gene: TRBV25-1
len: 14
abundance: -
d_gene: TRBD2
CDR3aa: CASSDPSGTNEQFF
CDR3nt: TGTGCCAGCAGTGATCCTAGCGGGACGAATGAGCAGTTCTTC

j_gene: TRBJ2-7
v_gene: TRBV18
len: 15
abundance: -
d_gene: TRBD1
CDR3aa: CASSPPGTATYEQYF
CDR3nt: TGTGCCAGCTCACCACCCGGGACAGCCACTTACGAGCAGTACTTC

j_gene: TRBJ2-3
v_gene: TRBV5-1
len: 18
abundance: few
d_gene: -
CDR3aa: CASSLGANTRKATDTQYF
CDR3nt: TGCGCCAGCAGCTTAGGGGCCAATACAAGGAAGGCCACAGATACGCAGTATTTT

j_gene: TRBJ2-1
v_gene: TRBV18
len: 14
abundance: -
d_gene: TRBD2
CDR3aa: CASSASGVYNEQFF
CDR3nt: TGTGCCAGCTCAGCTAGCGGGGTATACAATGAGCAGTTCTTC

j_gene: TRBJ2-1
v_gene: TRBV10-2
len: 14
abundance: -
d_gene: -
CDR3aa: CASSVTRTYNEQFF
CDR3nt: TGCGCCAGCAGTGTTACCAGGACCTACAATGAGCAGTTCTTC

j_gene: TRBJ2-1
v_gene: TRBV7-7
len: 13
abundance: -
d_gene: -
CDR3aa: CASSLGQDNEQFF
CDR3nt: TGTGCCAGCAGCTTAGGGCAAGACAATGAGCAGTTCTTC

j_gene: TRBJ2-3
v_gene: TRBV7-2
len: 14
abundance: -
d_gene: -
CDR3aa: CASSFGTRGDTQYF
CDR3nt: TGTGCCAGCAGCTTCGGGACGAGGGGGGATACGCAGTATTTT

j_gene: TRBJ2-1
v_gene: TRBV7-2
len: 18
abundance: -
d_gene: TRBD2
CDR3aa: CASSLRASGRSSYNEQFF
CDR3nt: TGTGCCAGCAGCTTACGCGCTAGCGGGAGGAGCTCCTACAATGAGCAGTTCTTC

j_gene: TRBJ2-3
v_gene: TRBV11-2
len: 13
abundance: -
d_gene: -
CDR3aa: CASSPPGADTQYF
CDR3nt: TGTGCCAGCAGCCCCCCAGGCGCAGATACGCAGTATTTT

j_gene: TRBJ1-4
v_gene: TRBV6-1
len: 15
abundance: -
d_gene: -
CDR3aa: CASSETWLANEKLFF
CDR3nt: TGTGCCAGCAGTGAAACCTGGCTAGCTAATGAAAAACTGTTTTTT

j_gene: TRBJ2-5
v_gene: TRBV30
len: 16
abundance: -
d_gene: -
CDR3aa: CAWSVRRNRGGETQYF
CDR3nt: TGTGCCTGGAGTGTTAGGCGGAACAGGGGGGGAGAGACCCAGTACTTC

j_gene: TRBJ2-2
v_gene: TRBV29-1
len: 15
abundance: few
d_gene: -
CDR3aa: CSVDGVAGVNGELFF
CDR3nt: TGCAGCGTTGACGGTGTCGCAGGGGTCAATGGGGAGCTGTTTTTT

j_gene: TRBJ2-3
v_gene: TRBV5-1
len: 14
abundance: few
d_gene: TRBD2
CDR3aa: CASSTGTSGDTQYF
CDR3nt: TGCGCCAGCAGCACAGGGACTAGCGGAGATACGCAGTATTTT

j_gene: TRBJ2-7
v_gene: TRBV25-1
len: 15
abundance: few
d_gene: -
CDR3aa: CASSSTRRGGAEQYF
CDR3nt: TGTGCCAGCAGCTCAACCCGGAGGGGGGGGGCCGAGCAGTACTTC

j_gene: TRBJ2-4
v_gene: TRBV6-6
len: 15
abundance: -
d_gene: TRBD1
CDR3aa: CASSSGTGGQNIQYF
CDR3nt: TGTGCCAGCAGTTCCGGGACAGGGGGCCAAAACATTCAGTACTTC

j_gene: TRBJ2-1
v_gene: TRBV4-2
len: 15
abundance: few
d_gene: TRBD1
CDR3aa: CASSQPDRVGGGQFF
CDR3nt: TGTGCCAGCAGCCAACCGGACAGGGTCGGAGGGGGGCAGTTCTTC

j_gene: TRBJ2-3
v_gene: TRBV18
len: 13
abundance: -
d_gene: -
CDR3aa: CASSRGSTDTQYF
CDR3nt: TGTGCCAGCTCACGAGGGAGCACAGATACGCAGTATTTT

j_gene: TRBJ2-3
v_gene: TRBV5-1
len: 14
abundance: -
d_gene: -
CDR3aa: CASSLGSGADTQYF
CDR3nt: TGCGCCAGCAGCTTGGGCTCGGGGGCAGATACGCAGTATTTT

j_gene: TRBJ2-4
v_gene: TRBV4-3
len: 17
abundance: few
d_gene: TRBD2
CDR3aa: CASSQEWKESGSNIQYF
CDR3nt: TGCGCCAGCAGCCAAGAATGGAAGGAGAGCGGGAGTAACATTCAGTACTTC